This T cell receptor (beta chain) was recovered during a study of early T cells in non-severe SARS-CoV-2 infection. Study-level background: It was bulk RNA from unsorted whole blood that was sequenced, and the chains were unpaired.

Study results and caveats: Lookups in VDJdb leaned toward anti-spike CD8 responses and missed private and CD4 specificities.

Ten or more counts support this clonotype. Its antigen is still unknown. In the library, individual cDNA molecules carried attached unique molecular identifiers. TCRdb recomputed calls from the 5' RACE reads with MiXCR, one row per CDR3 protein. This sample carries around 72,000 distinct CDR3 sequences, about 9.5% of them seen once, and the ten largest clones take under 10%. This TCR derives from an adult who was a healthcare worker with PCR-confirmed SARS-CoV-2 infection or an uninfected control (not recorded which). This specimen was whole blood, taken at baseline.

The CDR3 sequence is CASTDSLYEQYF. The CDR3 DNA is TGTGCCAGCACCGACAGTCTTTACGAGCAGTACTTC. The V gene is TRBV11-3, the J gene TRBJ2-7, with D possibly matching TRBD1 (5 bases). Trimming took 7 bases from V and 4 from J, leaving 11 bases between them. The CDR3 is 12 amino acids. Germline V lookup: CDR1 SGHNT, CDR2 YENEEA.